This TCR beta chain was sequenced in a study of shared clonotypes between healthy human individuals. Study findings and constraints: In a few donors, about 5% of naive CD4 clonotypes appeared in common. Few donors limited the genetic and exposure-history diversity represented.

Details on this clone: Its specificity is unknown.

CDR1 and CDR2 (germline): SEHNR, FQNEAQ (reference sequence). The V end lost 5 bases, the J end lost 3 bases, and 14 bases lay between the germline ends. CDR3 length: 15 amino acids. Clones were sequenced by immunoSEQ multiplex PCR, and TCRdb holds only the in-frame ones, with some missing. The sample records more than 2 million clones, around 95% being singletons. This clonotype originated in a man aged 18 to 29 in good health. Source material: naive CD4+ T cells sorted from blood. As to subset: CD45RA+ positively selected. This rearrangement joins TRBV7-9 to TRBJ1-5; D unclear. The DNA of the CDR3 is TGTGCCAGCAGCCCACAAGGAGGAATCAATCAGCCCCAGCATTTT. As protein: CASSPQGGINQPQHF.